This note documents a single T cell receptor (beta chain) sequence. Its antigen is unknown. Method: immunoSEQ multiplex PCR; TCRdb's copy keeps in-frame clones and lacks some. Of 60,000 to 100,000 clones listed, about 90% were seen once; the top ten hold 6% to 8.5%. This record comes from a study of T cell responses to AZD1222 COVID-19 vaccine. Points from the study as a whole: Baseline seropositivity characterized only a handful of AZD1222 recipients. The donor cohort was predominantly white British with a female majority, and clonal diversity may have been underestimated. Spike-spanning, vaccine-associated CD4 TCRs were dominant at 160-218 and 743-854. Nearly half of spike-specific TCRs reportedly go after variant regions that carry no mutations.

Germline lookup yields CDR1 MDHEN and CDR2 SYDVKM. The CDR3 length is 15 residues. J was trimmed by 0 bases and V by 1 base; bases with no gene match: 1. This specimen was peripheral blood, taken on day 0 of MenACWY control vaccination. The rearrangement joins TRBV28 to TRBJ1-2, with 8 bases fitting TRBD1. This clonotype originated in an adult in good health. CDR3 DNA sequence: TGTGCCAGCAGTTTATTGACAGGGGCTAACTATGGCTACACCTTC. Amino acids: CASSLLTGANYGYTF.